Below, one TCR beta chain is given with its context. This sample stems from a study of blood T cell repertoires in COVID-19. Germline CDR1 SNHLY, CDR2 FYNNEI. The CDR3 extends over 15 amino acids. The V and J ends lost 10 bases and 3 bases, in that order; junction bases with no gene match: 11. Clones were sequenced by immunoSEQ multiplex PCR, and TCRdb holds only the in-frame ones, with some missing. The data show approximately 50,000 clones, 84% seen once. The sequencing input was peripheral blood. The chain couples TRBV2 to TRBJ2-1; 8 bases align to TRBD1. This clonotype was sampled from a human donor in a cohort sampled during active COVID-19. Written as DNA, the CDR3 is TGTGCCATAAGAGGAGCCGGGACAGGCTACAATGAGCAGTTCTTC. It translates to CAIRGAGTGYNEQFF.